This is a list of T cell receptor beta chains from one sample in a study of blood T cell repertoires in COVID-19. Produced via immunoSEQ multiplex PCR; TCRdb's table is partial and in-frame only. Of about 320,000 clones in the sample, around 85% were seen once. Sequenced: PBMCs or T cells enriched from blood (not recorded which). The receptor set was obtained from a woman aged 25 to 39 who had been exposed to COVID-19. The CDR3 runs from the conserved cysteine through the conserved F or W. A D gene is named only where the DNA matches it firmly. Clone size appears in some rows only: once, few, many, or a class for an expanded clone.

D	V	J	size	CDR3	DNA
TRBD1	TRBV30	TRBJ1-2	.	CAWDGRGLNYGYTF	TGTGCCTGGGACGGCAGGGGGCTTAACTATGGCTACACCTTC
.	TRBV28	TRBJ1-1	.	CASRERGYEPEAFF	TGTGCCAGCAGAGAGCGGGGATATGAACCTGAAGCTTTCTTT
.	TRBV24-1	TRBJ1-1	.	CATRAGDGRGEAFF	TGTGCCACCAGGGCAGGCGACGGCCGGGGTGAAGCTTTCTTT
.	TRBV10-3	TRBJ1-1	few	CAISFSVRRGNTEAFF	TGTGCCATCAGTTTTAGCGTTCGTCGGGGAAACACTGAAGCTTTCTTT
.	TRBV28	TRBJ1-2	.	CASTENYGYTF	TGTGCCAGCACTGAGAACTATGGCTACACCTTC
TRBD2	TRBV9	TRBJ2-1	.	CASSARIKTSGPLNEQFF	TGTGCCAGCAGCGCGCGAATCAAGACTAGCGGGCCCCTCAATGAGCAGTTCTTC
TRBD2	TRBV27	TRBJ2-2	.	CASTLRLAGAIASGELFF	TGTGCCAGCACCCTCCGACTAGCGGGAGCTATAGCATCCGGGGAGCTGTTTTTT
.	TRBV12-2	TRBJ2-5	once	CASRLAIGSKKREETQYF	TGTGCAAGTCGCCTAGCTATAGGGAGCAAAAAAAGAGAAGAGACCCAGTACTTC
.	TRBV28	TRBJ1-5	.	CASSLREQRAGGSRQPQHF	TGTGCCAGCAGTCTCCGAGAGCAGAGAGCGGGGGGCAGTCGTCAGCCCCAGCATTTT
TRBD2	TRBV4-1	TRBJ2-1	.	CASSLGTSGSRYEQFF	TGCGCCAGCAGCCTCGGGACTAGCGGGAGTAGGTATGAGCAGTTCTTC
.	TRBV6-5	TRBJ2-4	few	CASMTGAKNIQYF	TGTGCCAGCATGACGGGGGCCAAAAACATTCAGTACTTC
.	TRBV28	TRBJ1-2	.	CASSGHAMDGYTF	TGTGCCAGCAGTGGACACGCGATGGATGGCTACACCTTC
.	TRBV19	TRBJ2-3	.	CASSEPQTADTQYF	TGTGCCAGTAGTGAACCACAGACAGCAGATACGCAGTATTTT
.	TRBV14	TRBJ1-1	.	CASSQITWNTEAFF	TGTGCCAGCAGCCAAATTACATGGAACACTGAAGCTTTCTTT
.	TRBV5-6	TRBJ1-3	.	CATRLSGVGSGNTIYF	TGTGCCACCCGATTATCGGGGGTAGGCTCTGGAAACACCATATATTTT
TRBD1	TRBV19	TRBJ1-2	once	CASSTGQGALHGYTF	TGTGCCAGTAGTACCGGACAGGGGGCGTTACATGGCTACACCTTC
.	TRBV2	TRBJ1-2	.	CASSEQTTGYTF	TGTGCCAGCAGTGAACAGACTACTGGCTACACCTTC
.	TRBV2	TRBJ1-2	.	CASSEFEGALGYTF	TGTGCCAGCAGTGAATTCGAAGGGGCACTTGGCTACACCTTC
TRBD1	TRBV20-1	TRBJ1-5	.	CSASRGTGGSSNQPQHF	TGCAGTGCTAGTAGAGGGACAGGGGGATCTAGCAATCAGCCCCAGCATTTT
TRBD2	TRBV6-5	TRBJ2-1	once	CASTPVGTRISEQFF	TGTGCCAGCACCCCAGTGGGGACTAGGATCTCTGAGCAGTTCTTC
TRBD2	TRBV30	TRBJ2-1	few	CAWSVSAGGPRNEQFF	TGTGCCTGGAGTGTTAGTGCGGGAGGGCCACGGAATGAGCAGTTCTTC
TRBD1	TRBV27	TRBJ1-6	once	CASTWDRPNSPLHF	TGTGCCAGCACCTGGGACAGACCTAATTCACCCCTCCACTTT
.	TRBV4-3	TRBJ1-4	.	CASSQAPQGTNEKLFF	TGCGCCAGCAGCCAAGCCCCACAGGGAACTAATGAAAAACTGTTTTTT
.	TRBV7-9	TRBJ2-7	.	CASSPSGPRDEQYF	TGTGCCAGCAGCCCGAGTGGCCCCAGGGACGAGCAGTACTTC
TRBD1	TRBV5-6	TRBJ1-4	few	CASSSNRGHISNEKLFF	TGTGCCAGCAGCTCGAACAGGGGGCACATTTCTAATGAAAAACTGTTTTTT
.	TRBV12-5	TRBJ2-7	.	CASGFDSTYEQYF	TGTGCTAGTGGTTTTGACAGCACCTACGAGCAGTACTTC
TRBD2	TRBV28	TRBJ2-3	.	CASSRTSGRWDTQYF	TGTGCCAGCAGTCGGACTAGCGGGAGATGGGATACGCAGTATTTT
TRBD1	TRBV29-1	TRBJ1-2	.	CSTRQGGYGYTF	TGCAGCACCCGACAGGGCGGCTATGGCTACACCTTC
.	TRBV5-1	TRBJ1-2	.	CASSPRGGRYGYTF	TGCGCCAGCAGCCCCCGGGGAGGGCGGTATGGCTACACCTTC